The TCR beta chain under discussion was sequenced for a study of blood T cell repertoires in COVID-19. Study background: The cDNA or gDNA used as material had been derived from T cells, B-cell-depleted T cells, or PBMCs.

Clones were read by immunoSEQ multiplex PCR, and TCRdb kept only the in-frame ones, dropping some. Counted here are 180,000 or so clones, around four fifths occurring once; the ten biggest clones make up approximately 4.7%. V lost 2 bases, J lost 10 bases, and 12 bases lay in between. From germline, CDR1 is SGHDN and CDR2 FVKESK. This CDR3 is built from 14 residues. This clone was found once. Those enrolled, adults aged 18 to 89 years, came from some 23 US areas. Participant-reported clinical history was the basis for cohort assignment. The origin of this receptor is a woman aged 45-65 years who had recovered from COVID-19. The chain uses TRBV14 and TRBJ1-6; no clear D. Sequenced input: PBMCs or T cells enriched from blood (not recorded which). The CDR3 spells CASSQFLGISPLHF. In nucleotides, the CDR3 is TGTGCCAGCAGCCAATTCCTGGGCATCTCACCCCTCCACTTT.